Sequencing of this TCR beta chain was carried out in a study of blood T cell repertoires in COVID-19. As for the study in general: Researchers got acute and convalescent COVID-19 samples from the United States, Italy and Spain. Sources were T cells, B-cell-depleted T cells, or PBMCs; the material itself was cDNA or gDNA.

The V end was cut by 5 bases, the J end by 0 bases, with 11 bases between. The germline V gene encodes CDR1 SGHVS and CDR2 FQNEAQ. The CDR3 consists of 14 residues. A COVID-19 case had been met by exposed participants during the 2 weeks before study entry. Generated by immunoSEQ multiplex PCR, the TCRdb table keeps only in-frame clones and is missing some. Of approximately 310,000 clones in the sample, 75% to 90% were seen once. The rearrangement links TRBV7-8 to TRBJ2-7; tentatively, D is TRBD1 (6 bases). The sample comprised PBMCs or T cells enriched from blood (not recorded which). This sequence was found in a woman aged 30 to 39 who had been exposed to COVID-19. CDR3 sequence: CASSINRDSYEQYF. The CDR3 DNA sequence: TGTGCCAGCAGCATTAACAGGGACTCCTACGAGCAGTACTTC. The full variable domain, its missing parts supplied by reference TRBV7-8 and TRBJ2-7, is GAGVSQSPRYKVAKRGQDVALRCDPISGHVSLFWYQQALGQGPEFLTYFQNEAQLDKSGLPSDRFFAERPEGSVSTLKIQRTQQEDSAVYLCASSINRDSYEQYFGPGTRLTVT.